A single sample gave rise to the 7 T cell receptor beta chains below, sequenced in a study of OX40 agonist ivuxolimab in advanced cancers. Method: immunoSEQ multiplex PCR; TCRdb's copy keeps in-frame clones and lacks some. The sample carries about 54,000 clones, about nine tenths recorded once. The material was CD4+ or CD8+ T cells sorted from blood, obtained in a trial of the OX40 agonist ivuxolimab. Source of these receptors: an adult with an advanced solid tumor such as melanoma, head and neck, liver or kidney cancer.

The chain links TRBV7-2 to TRBJ2-7, with D perhaps TRBD2 (6 bases). From germline, CDR1 is SGHTA and CDR2 FQGNSA. V lost 0 bases to trimming and J lost 1 base, with 7 bases between them. The CDR3 totals 14 residues. The CDR3 coding sequence is TGTGCCAGCAGCTTAGCGGGAGGTTCCTACGAGCAGTACTTC. Translating gives CASSLAGGSYEQYF.

V gene TRBV9 combines with J gene TRBJ2-7, with D possibly matching TRBD2 (5 bases). Germline CDR1 SGDLS, CDR2 YYNGEE. CDR3 size: 14 residues. Trimming took 4 bases from V and 0 from J, leaving 11 bases between them. The CDR3 protein is CASSSLSGSYEQYF. The CDR3 bases are TGTGCCAGCAGCAGCCTGAGCGGCTCCTACGAGCAGTACTTC.

The rearrangement joins TRBV11-1 to TRBJ2-7; 8 bases match TRBD2. CDR3 size: 15 residues. Losses at the gene ends were 4 bases for V and 4 bases for J; bases not matched to a gene: 9. CDR1 is SGHAT and CDR2 is FQDESV in the germline V gene (reference sequence). Written as DNA, the CDR3 is TGTGCCAGCAGCTATCTGAGGAGCGGGGGTTACGAGCAGTACTTC. This encodes CASSYLRSGGYEQYF.

The genes are TRBV29-1 and TRBJ2-5, with D perhaps TRBD2 (5 bases). TRBJ2-7 matches the DNA end more closely, so the J call is doubtful. This CDR3 region has 14 residues. CDR1 and CDR2 (germline): SQVTM, ANQGSEA. Here the CDR3 DNA reads TGCAGCGTTGAAGGGATGAGCGGATCCTACGAGCAGTACTTC. This codes for CSVEGMSGSYEQYF.

The rearrangement joins TRBV18 to TRBJ1-5; possibly TRBD1 for D (5 bases). The CDR3 has 15 residues. Germline values: CDR1 KGHSH, CDR2 LQKENI. V lost 5 bases and J 0 bases, leaving 11 bases between the germline ends. The CDR3 region is CASSSQGISNQPQHF. The CDR3 DNA is TGTGCCAGCTCATCCCAGGGTATTAGCAATCAGCCCCAGCATTTT.

V and J are TRBV7-9 and TRBJ2-3; D is undetermined. The V gene lost 9 bases and the J gene lost 0 bases, with 4 bases spanning the gap. The CDR3 covers 11 residues. Germline V gives CDR1 SEHNR, CDR2 FQNEAQ (reference sequence). In DNA, the CDR3 is TGTGCCAGTCAGAGCACAGATACGCAGTATTTT. This gives the protein CASQSTDTQYF.

The J gene is TRBJ2-1, the V gene TRBV2; D call uncertain. This CDR3 comprises 12 residues. Trimming removed 4 bases from V and 10 bases from J, with 11 bases in between. Germline CDR1 reads SNHLY; CDR2 reads FYNNEI. CDR3 nucleotide sequence: TGTGCCAGCAGTGTTCTGGGTCCAGAGCAGTTCTTC. Its translation: CASSVLGPEQFF.